These 19 T cell receptor beta chains originate from one sample sequenced in a study of blood T cell repertoires in COVID-19. The table came from immunoSEQ multiplex PCR; TCRdb's copy has only in-frame clones and leaves some out. Of approximately 130,000 clones listed, roughly 69% are singletons. The sample taken for sequencing was peripheral blood. These receptor sequences come from a woman between 65 and 79 years old with acute or convalescent COVID-19.

The chain recombines TRBV5-1 with TRBJ1-2; D is undetermined. Germline CDR1 is SGHRS and CDR2 is YFSETQ. The CDR3 has 14 amino acids. V was shortened by 0 bases and J by 0 bases, with 6 bases between the two germline ends. CDR3 region: CASSLGSANYGYTF. CDR3 nucleotide sequence: TGCGCCAGCAGCTTGGGATCGGCTAACTATGGCTACACCTTC.

This clone was counted a few times. The chain combines TRBV7-2 with TRBJ2-1; D remains ambiguous. Trimming removed 3 bases from V and 2 bases from J, with 11 bases in between. CDR3 length: 15 residues. The germline CDR1 and CDR2 sequences are SGHTA and FQGNSA. The chain's CDR3 is CASSFFFSAYNEQFF. Written as DNA, the CDR3 is TGTGCCAGCAGCTTTTTCTTTTCAGCCTACAATGAGCAGTTCTTC.

The genes are TRBV10-1 and TRBJ2-3; possibly TRBD1 for D (5 bases). CDR1 WNHNN and CDR2 SYGVQD come from the germline V gene (reference sequence). The CDR3 spans 15 residues. The V gene lost 0 bases and the J gene lost 1 base, with 8 bases spanning the gap. The CDR3 DNA follows: TGCGCCAGCAGTGAGTCGTGGGGCGGCACAGATACGCAGTATTTT. This translates into CASSESWGGTDTQYF.

Remarks on this clone: A read error may produce the germline difference seen at one junction end. V is TRBV5-6 and J is TRBJ2-1, with TRBD1 matching over 11 bases. From germline, CDR1 is SGHDT and CDR2 YYEEEE. The CDR3 consists of 12 residues. In DNA form, the CDR3 reads TGTGCCAGCAGCTTGGCCGGGACAGGGGGGCTCTTC. Translating gives CASSLAGTGGLF.

Regarding this clone: The same CDR3 arises from other DNA sequences in this sample as well. The CDR3 loop reads CASSLTSGGYNEQFF. The CDR3 DNA reads as TGTGCCAGCAGCTTGACTAGCGGGGGTTACAATGAGCAGTTCTTC. This sequence joins TRBV7-2 and TRBJ2-1; TRBD2 matches at 12 bases. Germline V gene data show CDR1 as SGHTA and CDR2 as FQGNSA. The CDR3 totals 15 residues. Trimming removed 3 bases from V and 4 bases from J; junction bases left unmatched: 1.

This clone was detected a few times. The chain couples TRBV5-8 to TRBJ2-5; tentative D call: TRBD1 (5 bases). This CDR3 is built from 13 residues. The V gene's germline CDR1 is SGHTS and CDR2 YDEGEE. Trimming cost V 7 bases and J 1 base, with 11 bases left between them. CDR3 amino acids: CASVLQVQETQYF. The CDR3 DNA reads as TGTGCCAGCGTACTACAGGTCCAAGAGACCCAGTACTTC.

V gene TRBV29-1 combines with J gene TRBJ2-7, with 10 bases matching TRBD1. CDR1 and CDR2 (germline): SQVTM, ANQGSEA. The CDR3 extends over 13 amino acids. V lost 4 bases and J lost 6; bases outside the gene matches: 6. CDR3 coding DNA: TGCAGCGTTGGGTCGGGGACAGGGGTCGAGCAGTACTTC. Translation: CSVGSGTGVEQYF.

The CDR3 reads CASSIRTSGRQQETQYF. The CDR3, as DNA: TGTGCCAGTAGTATAAGGACTAGCGGGAGACAACAAGAGACCCAGTACTTC. The J gene is TRBJ2-5, the V gene TRBV19; 13 positions agree with TRBD2. This CDR3 is built from 17 residues. The ends lost 2 bases at V and 2 bases at J; junction bases unmatched: 5. The germline CDR1 and CDR2 sequences are LNHDA and SQIVND (reference sequence).

The CDR3 DNA is TGTGCCAGCAGCCTAAAAACAGGGTTCGGCTATGGCTACACCTTC. This encodes CASSLKTGFGYGYTF. V and J are TRBV5-4 and TRBJ1-2, with TRBD1 as a possible D gene (6 bases). The CDR3 length is 15 residues. With 4 bases removed from V and 4 bases from J, the gap between germline ends came to 17 bases. Germline assignment: CDR1 SGHNT and CDR2 YYREEE (reference sequence).

The chain employs TRBV6-5 and TRBJ2-5; 7 bases map to TRBD1. The germline CDR1 and CDR2 sequences are MNHEY and SVGAGI. J gave up 3 bases and V 6 bases, and 4 bases lay outside the gene matches. This CDR3 has 13 residues. The CDR3 sequence is CASRSGQKETQYF. DNA of the CDR3: TGTGCCAGCAGATCGGGACAGAAAGAGACCCAGTACTTC.

The chain couples TRBV7-9 to TRBJ1-4; D perhaps matches TRBD1 (5 bases). The CDR3 covers 15 residues. The germline CDR1 and CDR2 sequences are SEHNR and FQNEAQ (reference sequence). Trimming shortened V by 2 bases and J by 8 bases, and 15 bases separated the two germline ends. The CDR3 DNA sequence: TGTGCCAGCAGCTTATCGCACAGGTTGGGGGAAAAACTGTTTTTT. Translation gives CASSLSHRLGEKLFF.

In the case of this clone: The conserved phenylalanine or tryptophan normally closing the CDR3 is absent here, so this likely arose from a read error. The DNA is omitted, as the CDR3 cannot be located on it reliably, and the CDR3 follows TCRdb's listing. The genes are TRBV14 and TRBJ1-1; the table's D call of TRBD1 was not tested on the DNA. Germline CDR1 and CDR2: SGHDN and FVKESK. The CDR3 is 13 amino acids in total, end residues counted. The CDR3 sequence is CASSHPTEQGQVV.

This rearrangement joins TRBV7-9 to TRBJ1-5; D is possibly TRBD1 (5 bases). V lost 1 base, J lost 1 base, and 5 bases lay in between. Germline values: CDR1 SEHNR, CDR2 FQNEAQ (reference sequence). This CDR3 spans 14 amino acids. Here the CDR3 reads CASSLEGSNQPQHF. In nucleotides, the CDR3 is TGTGCCAGCAGCTTAGAGGGGAGCAATCAGCCCCAGCATTTT. The entire variable domain, with the rest obtained from reference TRBV7-9 and TRBJ1-5, is as follows: DTGVSQNPRHKITKRGQNVTFRCDPISEHNRLYWYRQTLGQGPEFLTYFQNEAQLEKSRLLSDRFSAERPKGSFSTLEIQRTEQGDSAMYLCASSLEGSNQPQHFGDGTRLSIL.

The rearrangement uses TRBV6-5 and TRBJ2-2, with D possibly TRBD2 on 5 matching bases. V lost 5 bases and J 5 bases, leaving 12 bases between the germline ends. Germline V CDR1 and CDR2: MNHEY, SVGAGI. This CDR3 contains 14 residues. This CDR3 is CASSPRDRTGELFF. In DNA, the CDR3 is TGTGCCAGCAGTCCCCGGGATCGGACCGGGGAGCTGTTTTTT.

This chain uses TRBV5-1 with TRBJ1-1; D unclear. Germline loops: CDR1 SGHRS, CDR2 YFSETQ. V was clipped by 1 base and J by 4 bases, with 11 bases between them. The CDR3 is 14 residues long. The DNA of the CDR3 is TGCGCCAGCAGCTTGCTCGGGAGTAGCACTGAAGCTTTCTTT. Protein product: CASSLLGSSTEAFF.

This clone came up once. The gene calls are TRBV28 and TRBJ2-5; 9 positions match TRBD1. The CDR3 is 15 amino acids. With 6 bases clipped from V and 5 bases from J, the junction kept 10 bases outside the gene matches. Per the germline V gene, CDR1 is MDHEN and CDR2 is SYDVKM. The chain's CDR3 is CASSSSGTGSETQYF. The CDR3 DNA reads as TGTGCCAGCAGCTCCTCCGGGACAGGGAGTGAGACCCAGTACTTC.

This clone was detected a few times. The rearrangement joins TRBV29-1 to TRBJ2-1, with TRBD2 matching over 7 bases. Looked up from germline, CDR1 is SQVTM and CDR2 is ANQGSEA. The ends lost 3 bases at V and 6 bases at J; junction bases unmatched: 14. The CDR3 covers 16 residues. DNA of the CDR3: TGCAGCGTTGAGGGGCTAGCGGTCGGAGGATCCAATGAGCAGTTCTTC. Its protein is CSVEGLAVGGSNEQFF.

This clone was seen a handful of times. Other DNA sequences of this sample code for an identical CDR3. The rearrangement joins TRBV7-6 to TRBJ2-1; 8 positions match TRBD2. The CDR3 is 15 amino acids. CDR1 and CDR2 from the germline V gene are SGHVS and FNYEAQ. V lost 5 bases to trimming and J lost 9 bases; unmatched junction nucleotides: 12. The DNA for the CDR3 is TGTGCCAGCAGCCATGGGGGGCGGGGGGACTCTGAGCAGTTCTTC. Translating it yields CASSHGGRGDSEQFF.

In its sample, this clone was seen a few times. V gene TRBV9 combines with J gene TRBJ2-5; D remains unclear. The CDR3 length is 15 residues. V was cut by 0 bases and J by 5 bases, with 14 bases left in between. Germline V CDR1 and CDR2: SGDLS, YYNGEE. The CDR3 sequence: CASSVGTVGGETQYF. Here the CDR3 DNA reads TGTGCCAGCAGCGTAGGCACAGTCGGTGGGGAGACCCAGTACTTC.